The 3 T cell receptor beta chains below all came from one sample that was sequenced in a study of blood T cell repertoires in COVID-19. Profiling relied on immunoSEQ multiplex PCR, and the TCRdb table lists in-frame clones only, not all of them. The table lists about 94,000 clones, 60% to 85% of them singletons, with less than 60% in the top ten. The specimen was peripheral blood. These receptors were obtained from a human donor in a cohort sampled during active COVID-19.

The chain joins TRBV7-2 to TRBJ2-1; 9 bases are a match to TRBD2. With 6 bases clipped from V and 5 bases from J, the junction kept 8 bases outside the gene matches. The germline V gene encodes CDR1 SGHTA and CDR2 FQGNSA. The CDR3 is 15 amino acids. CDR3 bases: TGTGCCAGCAGACTCAGCGGGAGGAGAAACAATGAGCAGTTCTTC. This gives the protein CASRLSGRRNNEQFF.

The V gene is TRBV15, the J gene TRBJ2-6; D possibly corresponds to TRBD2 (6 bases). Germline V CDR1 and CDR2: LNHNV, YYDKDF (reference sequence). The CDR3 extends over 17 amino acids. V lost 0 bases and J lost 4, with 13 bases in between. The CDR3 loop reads CATSREAGSGGANVLTF. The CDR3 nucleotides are TGTGCCACCAGCAGAGAAGCAGGGAGCGGGGGGGCCAACGTCCTGACTTTC.

CDR3 loop: CASSQVGTSGSAEQFF. The CDR3 nucleotides are TGCGCCAGCAGCCAAGTTGGGACTAGCGGGAGTGCTGAGCAGTTCTTC. V usage is TRBV4-1 and J usage is TRBJ2-1; 14 bases align to TRBD2. Germline lookup yields CDR1 MGHRA and CDR2 YSYEKL. The CDR3 has 16 residues. J gave up 9 bases and V 1 base, and 5 bases lay outside the gene matches.